These 9 T cell receptor beta chains were sequenced from one sample in a study of blood T cell repertoires in COVID-19. Profiling relied on immunoSEQ multiplex PCR, and the TCRdb table lists in-frame clones only, not all of them. This sample carries under 150,000 clones, around 88% of them seen once, and the ten largest clones take 28%. Material: peripheral blood. These TCRs come from a human donor in a cohort sampled during active COVID-19.

This rearrangement joins TRBV5-1 to TRBJ2-3; 13 bases match TRBD2. The germline gives CDR1 SGHRS, CDR2 YFSETQ. This CDR3 has 18 amino acids. With 3 bases clipped from V and 0 bases from J, the junction kept 7 bases outside the gene matches. CDR3: CASSSLAGGFGSTDTQYF. The CDR3 DNA sequence: TGCGCCAGCAGCTCACTAGCGGGGGGGTTCGGAAGCACAGATACGCAGTATTTT.

The chain joins TRBV6-4 to TRBJ2-5; tentatively, D is TRBD2 (6 bases). In germline, CDR1 is MRHNA, CDR2 SNTAGT. The V end was cut by 11 bases, the J end by 2 bases, with 21 bases between. CDR3 length: 15 amino acids. The CDR3 sequence: CAGRLVGAVQETQYF. The CDR3, as DNA: TGTGCCGGCCGACTAGTCGGTGCCGTACAAGAGACCCAGTACTTC.

The chain recombines TRBV5-6 with TRBJ2-2; 9 bases fit TRBD2. The ends lost 0 bases at V and 2 bases at J; junction bases unmatched: 11. CDR3 length equals 19 residues. CDR1 and CDR2 (germline): SGHDT, YYEEEE. The CDR3 loop is CASSLEASGAIHNTGELFF. The CDR3 DNA reads as TGTGCCAGCAGCTTGGAGGCTAGCGGGGCGATTCATAACACCGGGGAGCTGTTTTTT.

This clone was recorded a few times. This chain joins TRBV27 and TRBJ2-1; 9 nucleotides line up with TRBD1. This CDR3 region has 15 residues. Germline V gives CDR1 MNHEY, CDR2 SMNVEV (reference sequence). Germline trimming cut 6 bases from V and 8 bases from J; bases unmatched to any gene: 11. CDR3 coding DNA: TGTGCCAGCAGGTCGGGGACAGGGTCTCGCCATGAGCAGTTCTTC. Its protein is CASRSGTGSRHEQFF.

The J gene is TRBJ2-3, the V gene TRBV3-1 (or the pseudogene TRBV3-2); the D is unclear. Germline V lookup: CDR1 LGHDT, CDR2 YNNKEL (reference sequence). The CDR3 loop spans 13 amino acids. Trimming pared 2 bases from V and 4 bases from J, leaving 7 bases between. The CDR3, as DNA: TGTGCCAGCAGCCAACAAGCGCCAGATACGCAGTATTTT. As protein: CASSQQAPDTQYF.

The chain carries TRBV19 and TRBJ2-3, with D possibly TRBD1 on 6 matching bases. Germline-derived CDR1 and CDR2 are LNHDA and SQIVND (reference sequence). With 9 bases removed from V and 6 bases from J, the gap between germline ends came to 13 bases. The CDR3 is 12 residues long. The CDR3 loop reads CASAYRADTQYF. The CDR3 DNA follows: TGTGCCAGCGCCTACAGGGCTGATACGCAGTATTTT.

This chain connects TRBV5-1 to TRBJ1-5; 8 bases match TRBD1. Germline CDR1 and CDR2: SGHRS and YFSETQ. The V segment lost 2 bases and the J segment 7 bases; nucleotides outside the gene matches: 5. The CDR3 runs to 14 residues. The CDR3 sequence: CASSFGQGDQPQHF. Here the CDR3 DNA reads TGCGCCAGCAGCTTCGGACAGGGTGACCAGCCCCAGCATTTT.

The chain links TRBV5-3 to TRBJ1-4, with TRBD1 identical over 9 bases. TRBV5-3 is assigned to the ORF class and has an uncertain function. Trimming removed 7 bases from V and 8 bases from J; junction bases left unmatched: 9. This CDR3 has 14 residues. The DNA for the CDR3 is TGTGCCAGACCACCCAGGGACAGGGAGGAAAAACTGTTTTTT. It specifies CARPPRDREEKLFF.

Details on this clone: In the same sample, other DNA sequences code for this CDR3. The rearrangement joins TRBV18 to TRBJ1-5, with 9 bases that match TRBD1. The junction had 0 bases not matched to a gene; V was cut back by 3 bases and J by 6 bases. The germline CDR1 and CDR2 sequences are KGHSH and LQKENI. There are 13 residues in the CDR3. Here the CDR3 DNA reads TGTGCCAGCTCACCGGACAGGGGTCAGCCCCAGCATTTT. Amino acids: CASSPDRGQPQHF.